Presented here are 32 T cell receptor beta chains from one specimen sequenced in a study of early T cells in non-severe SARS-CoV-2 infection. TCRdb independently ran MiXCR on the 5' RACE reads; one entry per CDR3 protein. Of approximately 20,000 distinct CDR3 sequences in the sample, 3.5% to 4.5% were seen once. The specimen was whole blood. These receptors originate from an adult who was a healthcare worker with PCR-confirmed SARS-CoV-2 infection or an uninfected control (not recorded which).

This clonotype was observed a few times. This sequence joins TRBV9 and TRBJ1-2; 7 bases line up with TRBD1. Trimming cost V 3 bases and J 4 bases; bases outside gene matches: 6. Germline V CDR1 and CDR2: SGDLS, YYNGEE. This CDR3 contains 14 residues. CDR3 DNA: TGTGCCAGCAGCGCGGGACAGAAGAGCTATGGCTACACCTTC. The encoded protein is CASSAGQKSYGYTF.

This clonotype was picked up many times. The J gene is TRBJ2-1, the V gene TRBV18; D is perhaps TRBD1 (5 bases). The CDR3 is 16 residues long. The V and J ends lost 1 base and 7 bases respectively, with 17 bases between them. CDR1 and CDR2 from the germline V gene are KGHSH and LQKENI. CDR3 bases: TGTGCCAGCTCACCACGAAGCATCCCCTCAGGGAATGAGCAGTTCTTC. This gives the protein CASSPRSIPSGNEQFF.

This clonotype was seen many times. This CDR3 reads CASSLSATATEAFF. Written as DNA, the CDR3 is TGTGCCAGCAGCTTATCGGCGACCGCCACTGAAGCTTTCTTT. V is TRBV7-2 and J is TRBJ1-1; no definite D call. The V gene lost 2 bases and the J gene lost 4 bases, with 11 bases spanning the gap. Germline-derived CDR1 and CDR2 are SGHTA and FQGNSA. The CDR3 length is 14 residues. Complete variable domain (other parts from reference TRBV7-2 and TRBJ1-1): GAGVSQSPSNKVTEKGKDVELRCDPISGHTALYWYRQSLGQGLEFLIYFQGNSAPDKSGLPSDRFSAERTGGSVSTLTIQRTQQEDSAVYLCASSLSATATEAFFGQGTRLTVV.

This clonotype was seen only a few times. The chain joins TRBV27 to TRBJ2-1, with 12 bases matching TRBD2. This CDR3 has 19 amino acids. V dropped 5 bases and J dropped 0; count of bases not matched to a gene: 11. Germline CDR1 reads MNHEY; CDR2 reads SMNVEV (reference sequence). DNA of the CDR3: TGTGCCAGCAGTCTACTGACTAGCGGGGGCTCAAGCTCCTACAATGAGCAGTTCTTC. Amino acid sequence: CASSLLTSGGSSSYNEQFF.

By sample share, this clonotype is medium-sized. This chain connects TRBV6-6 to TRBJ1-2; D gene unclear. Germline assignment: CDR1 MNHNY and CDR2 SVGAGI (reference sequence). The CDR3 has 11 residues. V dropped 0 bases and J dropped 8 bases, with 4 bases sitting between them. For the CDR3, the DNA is TGTGCCAGCAGTTACTCGGCCGGCTACACCTTC. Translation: CASSYSAGYTF.

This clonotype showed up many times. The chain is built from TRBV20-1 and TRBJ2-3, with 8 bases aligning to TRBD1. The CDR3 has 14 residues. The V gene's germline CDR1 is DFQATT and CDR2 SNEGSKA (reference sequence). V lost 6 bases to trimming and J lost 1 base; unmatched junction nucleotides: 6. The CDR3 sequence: CSAHGQGGTDTQYF. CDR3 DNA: TGCAGTGCCCATGGACAGGGAGGCACAGATACGCAGTATTTT.

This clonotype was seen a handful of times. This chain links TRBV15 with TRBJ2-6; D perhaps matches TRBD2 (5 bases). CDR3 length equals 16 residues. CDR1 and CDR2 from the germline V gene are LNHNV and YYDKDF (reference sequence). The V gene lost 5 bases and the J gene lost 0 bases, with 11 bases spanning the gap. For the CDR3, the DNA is TGTGCCACCAGCGGGAGCAGAGGCTCTGGGGCCAACGTCCTGACTTTC. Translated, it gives CATSGSRGSGANVLTF.

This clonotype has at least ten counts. The CDR3 spells CASSPEPQETQYF. CDR3 sequence (DNA): TGTGCCAGCAGTCCCGAGCCCCAAGAGACCCAGTACTTC. The J gene is TRBJ2-5, the V gene TRBV6-4; D uncertain. The CDR3 runs 13 residues. Deletions cut 5 bases from V and 1 base from J, with 8 bases between. Germline lookup yields CDR1 MRHNA and CDR2 SNTAGT.

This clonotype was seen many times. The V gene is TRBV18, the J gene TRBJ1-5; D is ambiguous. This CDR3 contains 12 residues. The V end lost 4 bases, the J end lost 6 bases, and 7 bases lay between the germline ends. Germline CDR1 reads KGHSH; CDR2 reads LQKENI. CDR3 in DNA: TGTGCCAGCTCACAGAAGAGTCAGCCCCAGCATTTT. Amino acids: CASSQKSQPQHF.

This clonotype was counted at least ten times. CDR3 sequence reads: CASSTRDRANQPQHF. DNA of the CDR3: TGTGCCAGCAGTACACGGGACAGAGCAAATCAGCCCCAGCATTTT. J is TRBJ1-5 and V is TRBV27; 7 nucleotides line up with TRBD1. The V gene's germline CDR1 is MNHEY and CDR2 SMNVEV (reference sequence). The CDR3 has 15 residues. After removal of 5 bases from V and 4 bases from J, the junction contained 8 bases not matched to a gene.

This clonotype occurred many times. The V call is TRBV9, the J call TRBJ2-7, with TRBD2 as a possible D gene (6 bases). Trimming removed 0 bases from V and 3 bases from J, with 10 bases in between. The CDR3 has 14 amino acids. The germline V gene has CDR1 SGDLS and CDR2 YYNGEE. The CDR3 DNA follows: TGTGCCAGCAGCGTAGGGGAGGCCCTCTACGAGCAGTACTTC. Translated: CASSVGEALYEQYF.

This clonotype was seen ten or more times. The CDR3 region has the DNA TGCGCCAGCAGCTTGGCCGGCAGCTTTTTAAGCTCCTACAATGAGCAGTTCTTC. This sequence encodes CASSLAGSFLSSYNEQFF. The chain combines TRBV5-1 with TRBJ2-1; D not resolved. Deletions cut 0 bases from V and 0 bases from J, with 16 bases between. CDR1 is SGHRS, CDR2 YFSETQ, per germline. The CDR3 covers 18 residues.

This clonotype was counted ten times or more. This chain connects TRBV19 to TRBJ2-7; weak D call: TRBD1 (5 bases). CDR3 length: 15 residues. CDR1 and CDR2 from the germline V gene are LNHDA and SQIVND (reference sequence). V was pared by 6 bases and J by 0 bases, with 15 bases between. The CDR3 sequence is CASRPTHRSSYEQYF. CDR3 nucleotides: TGTGCCAGTAGACCTACGCACAGGAGCTCCTACGAGCAGTACTTC.

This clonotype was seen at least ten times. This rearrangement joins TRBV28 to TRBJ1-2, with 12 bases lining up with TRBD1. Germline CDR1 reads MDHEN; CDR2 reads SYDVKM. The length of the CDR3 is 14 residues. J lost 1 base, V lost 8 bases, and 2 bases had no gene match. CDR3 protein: CASGTGGFNYGYTF. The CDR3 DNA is TGTGCCAGCGGGACAGGGGGCTTTAACTATGGCTACACCTTC.

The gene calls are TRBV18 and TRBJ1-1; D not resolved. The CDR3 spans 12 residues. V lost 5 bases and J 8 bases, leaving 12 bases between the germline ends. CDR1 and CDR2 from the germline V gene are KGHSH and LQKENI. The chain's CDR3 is CASSVERREAFF. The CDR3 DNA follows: TGTGCCAGCTCAGTCGAGCGGCGGGAAGCTTTCTTT. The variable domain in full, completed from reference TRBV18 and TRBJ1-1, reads NAGVMQNPRHLVRRRGQEARLRCSPMKGHSHVYWYRQLPEEGLKFMVYLQKENIIDESGMPKERFSAEFPKEGPSILRIQQVVRGDSAAYFCASSVERREAFFGQGTRLTVV.

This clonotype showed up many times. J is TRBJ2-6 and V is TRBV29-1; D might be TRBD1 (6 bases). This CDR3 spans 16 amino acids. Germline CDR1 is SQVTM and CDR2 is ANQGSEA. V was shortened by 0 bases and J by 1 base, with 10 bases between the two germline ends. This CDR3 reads CSVEEGAASGANVLTF. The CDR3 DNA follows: TGCAGCGTTGAAGAGGGGGCGGCTTCTGGGGCCAACGTCCTGACTTTC.

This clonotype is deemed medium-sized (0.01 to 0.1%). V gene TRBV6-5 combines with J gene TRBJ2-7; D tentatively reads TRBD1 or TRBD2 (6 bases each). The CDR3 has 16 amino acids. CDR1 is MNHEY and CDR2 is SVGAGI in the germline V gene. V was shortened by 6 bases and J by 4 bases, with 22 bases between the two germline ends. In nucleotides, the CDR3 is TGTGCCAGCAGCGAGGGGGGCATGCGGAACCGGTACGAGCAGTACTTC. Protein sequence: CASSEGGMRNRYEQYF.

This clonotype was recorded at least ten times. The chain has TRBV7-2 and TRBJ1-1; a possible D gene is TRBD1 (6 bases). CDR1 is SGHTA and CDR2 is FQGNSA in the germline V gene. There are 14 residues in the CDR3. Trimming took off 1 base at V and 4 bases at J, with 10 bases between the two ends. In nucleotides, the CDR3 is TGTGCCAGCAGCTTAGTGGGCAGGGGCACTGAAGCTTTCTTT. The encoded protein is CASSLVGRGTEAFF.

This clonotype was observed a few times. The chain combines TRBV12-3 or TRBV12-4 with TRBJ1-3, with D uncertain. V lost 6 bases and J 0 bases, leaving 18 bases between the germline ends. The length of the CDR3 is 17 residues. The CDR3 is CASSLSGETLSGNTIYF. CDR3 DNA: TGTGCCAGCAGCTTAAGTGGGGAAACCCTCTCTGGAAACACCATATATTTT.

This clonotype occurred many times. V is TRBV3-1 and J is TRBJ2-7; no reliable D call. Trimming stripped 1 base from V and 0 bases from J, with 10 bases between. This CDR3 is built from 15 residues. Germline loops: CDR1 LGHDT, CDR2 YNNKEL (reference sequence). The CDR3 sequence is CASSQAPSGSYEQYF. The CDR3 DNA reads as TGTGCCAGCAGCCAAGCCCCTTCGGGCTCCTACGAGCAGTACTTC.

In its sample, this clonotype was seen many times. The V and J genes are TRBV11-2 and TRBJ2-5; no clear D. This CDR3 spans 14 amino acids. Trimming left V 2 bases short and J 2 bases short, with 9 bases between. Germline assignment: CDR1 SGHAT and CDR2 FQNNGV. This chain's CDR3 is CASSLTGLQETQYF. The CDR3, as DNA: TGTGCCAGCAGCTTAACGGGCTTGCAAGAGACCCAGTACTTC. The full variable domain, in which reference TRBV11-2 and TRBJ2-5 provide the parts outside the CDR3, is EAGVAQSPRYKIIEKRQSVAFWCNPISGHATLYWYQQILGQGPKLLIQFQNNGVVDDSQLPKDRFSAERLKGVDSTLKIQPAKLEDSAVYLCASSLTGLQETQYFGPGTRLLVL.

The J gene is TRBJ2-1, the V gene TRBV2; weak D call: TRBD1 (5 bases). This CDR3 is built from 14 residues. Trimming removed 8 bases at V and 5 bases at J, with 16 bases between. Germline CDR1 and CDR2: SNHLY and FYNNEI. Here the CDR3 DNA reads TGTGCCAGCGGGATGGGGCCGCAGGACAATGAGCAGTTCTTC. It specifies CASGMGPQDNEQFF.

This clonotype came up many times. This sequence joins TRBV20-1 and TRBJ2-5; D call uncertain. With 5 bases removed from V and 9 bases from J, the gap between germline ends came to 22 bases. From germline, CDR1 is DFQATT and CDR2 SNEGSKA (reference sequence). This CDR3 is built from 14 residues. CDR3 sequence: CSASLDRLSVAQYF. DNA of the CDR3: TGCAGTGCTTCCCTCGATCGACTGTCCGTGGCCCAGTACTTC.

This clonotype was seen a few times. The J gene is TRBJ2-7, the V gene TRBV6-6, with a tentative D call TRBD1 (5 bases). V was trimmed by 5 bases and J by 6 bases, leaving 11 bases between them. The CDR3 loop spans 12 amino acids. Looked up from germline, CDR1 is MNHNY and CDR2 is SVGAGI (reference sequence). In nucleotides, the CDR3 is TGTGCCAGCAGTAGGGCAGGGTCCGAGCAGTACTTC. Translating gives CASSRAGSEQYF.

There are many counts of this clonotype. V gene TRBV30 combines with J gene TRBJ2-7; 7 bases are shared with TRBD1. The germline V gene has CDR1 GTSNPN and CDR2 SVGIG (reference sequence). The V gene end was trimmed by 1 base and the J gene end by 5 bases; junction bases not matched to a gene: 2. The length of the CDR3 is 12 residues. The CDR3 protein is CAWSGRGNEQYF. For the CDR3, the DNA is TGTGCCTGGAGTGGCAGGGGGAACGAGCAGTACTTC.

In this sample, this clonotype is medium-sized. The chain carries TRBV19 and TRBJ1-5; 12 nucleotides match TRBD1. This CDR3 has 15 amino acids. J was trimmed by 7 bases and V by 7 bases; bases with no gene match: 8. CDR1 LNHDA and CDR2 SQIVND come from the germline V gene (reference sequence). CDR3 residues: CASIPRGQGAQPQHF. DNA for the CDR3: TGTGCCAGTATCCCCCGGGGACAGGGGGCGCAGCCCCAGCATTTT.

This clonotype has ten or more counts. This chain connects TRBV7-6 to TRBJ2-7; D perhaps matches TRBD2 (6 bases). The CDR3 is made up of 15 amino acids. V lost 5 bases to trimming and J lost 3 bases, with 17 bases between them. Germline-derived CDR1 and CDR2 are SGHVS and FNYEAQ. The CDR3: CASSTLGGRGYEQYF. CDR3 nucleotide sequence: TGTGCCAGCAGCACCCTGGGGGGACGGGGCTACGAGCAGTACTTC.

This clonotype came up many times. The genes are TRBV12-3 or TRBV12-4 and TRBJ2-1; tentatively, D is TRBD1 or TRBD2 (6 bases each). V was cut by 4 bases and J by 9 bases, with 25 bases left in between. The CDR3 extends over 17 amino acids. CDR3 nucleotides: TGTGCCAGCAGTTCCACTGTAGGGGGGCGCGAATCCGGTGAGCAGTTCTTC. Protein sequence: CASSSTVGGRESGEQFF.

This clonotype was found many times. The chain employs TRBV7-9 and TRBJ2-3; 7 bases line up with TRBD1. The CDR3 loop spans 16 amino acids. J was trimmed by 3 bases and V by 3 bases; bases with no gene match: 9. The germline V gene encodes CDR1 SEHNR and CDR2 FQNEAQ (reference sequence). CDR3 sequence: CASSFRTGALTDTQYF. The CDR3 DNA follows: TGTGCCAGCAGCTTTAGAACAGGGGCCCTTACAGATACGCAGTATTTT.

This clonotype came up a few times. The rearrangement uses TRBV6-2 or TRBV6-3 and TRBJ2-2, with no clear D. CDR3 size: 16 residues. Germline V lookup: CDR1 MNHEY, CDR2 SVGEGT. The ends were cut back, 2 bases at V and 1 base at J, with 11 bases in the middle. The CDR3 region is CASSYARRLNTGELFF. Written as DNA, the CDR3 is TGTGCCAGCAGTTACGCGAGGCGGTTGAACACCGGGGAGCTGTTTTTT.

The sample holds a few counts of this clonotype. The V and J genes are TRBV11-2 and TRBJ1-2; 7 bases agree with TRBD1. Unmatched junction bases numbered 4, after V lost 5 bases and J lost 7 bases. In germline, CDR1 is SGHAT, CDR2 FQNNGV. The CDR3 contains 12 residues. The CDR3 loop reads CASSHRGFGYTF. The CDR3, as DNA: TGTGCCAGCAGCCACAGGGGCTTTGGCTACACCTTC.

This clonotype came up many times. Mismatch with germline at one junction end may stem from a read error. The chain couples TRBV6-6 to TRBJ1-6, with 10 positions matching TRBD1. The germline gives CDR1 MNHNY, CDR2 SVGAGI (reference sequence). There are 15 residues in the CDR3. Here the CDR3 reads CASRTGQGVNSPLHF. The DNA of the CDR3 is TGTGCCAGCAGGACCGGACAGGGGGTTAATTCACCCCTCCATTTT.